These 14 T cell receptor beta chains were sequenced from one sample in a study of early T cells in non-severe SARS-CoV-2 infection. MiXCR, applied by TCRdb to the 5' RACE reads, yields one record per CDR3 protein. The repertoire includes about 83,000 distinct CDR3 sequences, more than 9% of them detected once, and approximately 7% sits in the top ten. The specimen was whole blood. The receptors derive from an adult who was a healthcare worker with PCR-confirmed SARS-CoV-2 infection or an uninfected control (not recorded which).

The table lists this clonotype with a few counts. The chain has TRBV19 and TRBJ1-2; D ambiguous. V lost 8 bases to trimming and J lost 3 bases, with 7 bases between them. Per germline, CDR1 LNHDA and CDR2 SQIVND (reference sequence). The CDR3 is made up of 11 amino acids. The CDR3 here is CASRNYYGYTF. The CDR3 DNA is TGTGCCAGTCGAAATTACTATGGCTACACCTTC.

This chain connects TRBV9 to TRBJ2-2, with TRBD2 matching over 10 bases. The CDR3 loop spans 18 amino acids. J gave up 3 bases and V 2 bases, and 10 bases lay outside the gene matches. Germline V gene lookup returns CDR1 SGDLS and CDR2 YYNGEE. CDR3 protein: CASSVDPGLAADTGELFF. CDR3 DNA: TGTGCCAGCAGCGTCGACCCTGGACTAGCGGCCGACACCGGGGAGCTGTTTTTT.

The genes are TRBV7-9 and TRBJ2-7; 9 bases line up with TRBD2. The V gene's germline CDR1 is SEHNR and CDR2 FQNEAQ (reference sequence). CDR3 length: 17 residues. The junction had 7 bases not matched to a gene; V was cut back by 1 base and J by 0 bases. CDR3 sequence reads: CASSLGGSGGPSYEQYF. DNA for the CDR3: TGTGCCAGCAGCTTAGGAGGTAGCGGGGGCCCCTCCTACGAGCAGTACTTC.

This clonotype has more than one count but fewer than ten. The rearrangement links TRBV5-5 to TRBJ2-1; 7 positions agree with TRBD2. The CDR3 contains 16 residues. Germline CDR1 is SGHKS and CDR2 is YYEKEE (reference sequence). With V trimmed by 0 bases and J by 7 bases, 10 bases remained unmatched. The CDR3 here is CASSLAAGEALNEQFF. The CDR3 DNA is TGTGCCAGCAGCTTGGCGGCGGGAGAGGCCCTTAATGAGCAGTTCTTC.

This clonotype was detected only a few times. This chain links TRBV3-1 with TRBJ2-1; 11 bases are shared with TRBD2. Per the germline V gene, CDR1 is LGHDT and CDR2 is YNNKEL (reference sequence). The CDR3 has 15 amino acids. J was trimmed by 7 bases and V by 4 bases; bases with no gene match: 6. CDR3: CASSLLLAGGNEQFF. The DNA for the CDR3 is TGTGCCAGCAGCCTTTTGCTAGCGGGAGGTAATGAGCAGTTCTTC.

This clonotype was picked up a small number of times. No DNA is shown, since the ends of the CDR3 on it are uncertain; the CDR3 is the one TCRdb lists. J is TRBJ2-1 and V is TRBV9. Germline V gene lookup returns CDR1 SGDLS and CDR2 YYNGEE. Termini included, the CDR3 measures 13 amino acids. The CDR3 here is CASSVAFGSSLFF.

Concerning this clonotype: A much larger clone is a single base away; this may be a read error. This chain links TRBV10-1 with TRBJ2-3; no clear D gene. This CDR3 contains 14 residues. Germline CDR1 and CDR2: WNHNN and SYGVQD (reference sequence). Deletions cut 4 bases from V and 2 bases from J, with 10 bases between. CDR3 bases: TGCGCCAGCAGTGGTGGGTCGGCCACAGATACGCAGTATTTT. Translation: CASSGGSATDTQYF.

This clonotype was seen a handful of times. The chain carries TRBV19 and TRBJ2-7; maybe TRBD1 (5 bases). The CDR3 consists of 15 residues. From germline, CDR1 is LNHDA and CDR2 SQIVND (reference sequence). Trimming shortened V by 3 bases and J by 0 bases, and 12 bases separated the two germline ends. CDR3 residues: CASSITGESSYEQYF. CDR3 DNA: TGTGCCAGTAGTATCACAGGCGAGAGCTCCTACGAGCAGTACTTC.

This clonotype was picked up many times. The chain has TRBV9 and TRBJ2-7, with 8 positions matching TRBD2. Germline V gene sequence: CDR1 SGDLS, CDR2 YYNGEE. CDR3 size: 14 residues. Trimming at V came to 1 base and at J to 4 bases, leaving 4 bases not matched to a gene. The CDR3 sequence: CASSVSSGGYEQYF. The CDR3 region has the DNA TGTGCCAGCAGCGTATCCAGCGGGGGTTACGAGCAGTACTTC. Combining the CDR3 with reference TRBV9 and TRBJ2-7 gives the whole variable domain DSGVTQTPKHLITATGQRVTLRCSPRSGDLSVYWYQQSLDQGLQFLIQYYNGEERAKGNILERFSAQQFPDLHSELNLSSLELGDSALYFCASSVSSGGYEQYFGPGTRLTVT.

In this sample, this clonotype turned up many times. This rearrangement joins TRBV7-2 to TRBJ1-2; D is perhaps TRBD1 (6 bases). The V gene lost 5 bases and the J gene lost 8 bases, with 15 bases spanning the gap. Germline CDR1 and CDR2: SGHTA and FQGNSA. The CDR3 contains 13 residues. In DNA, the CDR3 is TGTGCCAGCAGCCCGGACAGTCGGGGGGGCTACACCTTC. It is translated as CASSPDSRGGYTF. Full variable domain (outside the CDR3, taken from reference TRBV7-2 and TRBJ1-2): GAGVSQSPSNKVTEKGKDVELRCDPISGHTALYWYRQSLGQGLEFLIYFQGNSAPDKSGLPSDRFSAERTGGSVSTLTIQRTQQEDSAVYLCASSPDSRGGYTFGSGTRLTVV.

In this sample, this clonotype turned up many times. The CDR3 sequence is CSVVQSTDTQYF. The CDR3, as DNA: TGCAGCGTTGTACAGAGCACAGATACGCAGTATTTT. The rearrangement joins TRBV29-1 to TRBJ2-3; D ambiguous. CDR3 length: 12 residues. Deletions cut 4 bases from V and 0 bases from J, with 5 bases between. The germline V gene encodes CDR1 SQVTM and CDR2 ANQGSEA.

The CDR3 region is CASSPGQGLQPQHF. The CDR3 DNA follows: TGTGCCAGCAGTCCAGGACAGGGCCTCCAGCCCCAGCATTTT. V is TRBV5-5 and J is TRBJ1-5; 8 nucleotides align to TRBD1. This CDR3 is built from 14 residues. V lost 5 bases to trimming and J lost 7 bases; unmatched junction nucleotides: 8. Germline loops: CDR1 SGHKS, CDR2 YYEKEE (reference sequence).

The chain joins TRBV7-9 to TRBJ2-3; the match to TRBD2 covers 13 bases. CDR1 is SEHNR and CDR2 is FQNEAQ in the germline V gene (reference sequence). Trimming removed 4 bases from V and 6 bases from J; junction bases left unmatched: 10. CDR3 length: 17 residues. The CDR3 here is CASSSRTSGSLSDTQYF. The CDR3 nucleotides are TGTGCCAGCAGCTCCCGGACTAGCGGGAGCTTAAGTGATACGCAGTATTTT. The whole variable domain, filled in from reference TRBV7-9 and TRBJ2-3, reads DTGVSQNPRHKITKRGQNVTFRCDPISEHNRLYWYRQTLGQGPEFLTYFQNEAQLEKSRLLSDRFSAERPKGSFSTLEIQRTEQGDSAMYLCASSSRTSGSLSDTQYFGPGTRLTVL.

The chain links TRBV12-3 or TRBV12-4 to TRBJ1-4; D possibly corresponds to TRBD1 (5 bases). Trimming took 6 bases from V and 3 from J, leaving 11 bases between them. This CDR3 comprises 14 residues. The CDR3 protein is CASSRRGSNEKLFF. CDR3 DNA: TGTGCCAGCAGCCGGAGGGGTTCTAATGAAAAACTGTTTTTT.